This T cell receptor (beta chain) was profiled in a study of T cell responses to AZD1222 COVID-19 vaccine (TCRdb year 2021). Looking at the study overall: A total of 233 trial participants underwent TCR sequencing, of whom about 210 received two doses of AZD1222 and 26 received two doses of the MenACWY control vaccine. Trial participants were enrolled into age subgroups of 18-55, 56-69 and 70-plus years, which contained 148, 28 and 57 TCR-sequenced participants, respectively.

The CDR3 regions of human TCRbeta chains were analyzed by immunosequencing. The authors processed their data as follows. Repertoire TCRs were matched against a reference library of SARS-CoV-2-specific TCRs generated with the MIRA antigen-specificity platform. Breadth was defined as the fraction of unique TCRs that were SARS-CoV-2-associated. Depth was defined as the fraction of total T cells that were SARS-CoV-2-associated. Using the MIRA data, each spike-specific TCR was mapped to the spike region that the TCR reacts to and placed in a CD4 or CD8 class. Log10-transformed breadth and depth values were compared by one-way ANOVA with Sidak's multiple comparisons tests. Sourced from immuneACCESS, this table was stored by TCRdb with only in-frame sequences that have V and J called. A share of the clones is absent; for the studies checked, an unresolved V gene accounts for under half, and the remainder has no known explanation. The DNA gave D and trimming, while V, J and clone size come from that table. This sample lists around 140,000 clones; roughly 86% were detected once. The leading ten clones occupy roughly 5.4% of the sample.

CDR3 length: 14 amino acids, cysteine to phenylalanine. Only the CDR3 region is kept as DNA, spanning 42 bases read in frame from base 1. V loses 3 bases, J loses 2 bases, and the germline ends lie 10 bases apart. The germline V gene (reference sequence) sets CDR1 to LNHNV and CDR2 to YYDKDF. Worth noting for this clone: Its antigen specificity is not known. Nothing much larger sits one base from this clone, and base qualities are not available.

Explained via the paper, the time point label denotes: about 28 days (+/-7) after the second vaccine dose. In light of the paper, this sample's treatment or condition label describes: meningococcal conjugate vaccine given as trial control. Vaccinee samples came from UK trials COV001 and COV002, including a single-blind randomized controlled phase 2/3 trial of AZD1222 (ChAdOx1 nCoV-19) in healthy adults. Trial participant PBMC samples were collected at day 0 and day 28 after the second dose for TCRbeta chain sequencing. The study at large found these results: Most participants were white British and females outnumbered males, and the authors suggested that clonal diversity may have been underestimated. Spike-specific TCR breadth and depth rose significantly after two AZD1222 doses compared with day 0 and with MenACWY recipients. No day 14 peak-response samples were available, so repertoires were characterized only after the peak T cell response. The 56-69-year group was small, and its depth increase did not reach significance, likely because of low power. Nearly half of unique spike-specific TCRs reportedly recognized epitopes outside regions mutated in the B.1.351 and B.1.1.7 variants. The whole spike protein was spanned by vaccine-associated CD4 TCRs, and dominant responses were seen in regions 160-218 and 743-854. Conclusions about previously exposed vaccinees were limited because only six AZD1222 recipients were SARS-CoV-2 seropositive at baseline.

The sequence joins TRBV15 to TRBJ1-1; the D gene is perhaps TRBD1, on 6 matching bases. This TCR was sampled from an adult who received the MenACWY meningococcal vaccine as a control. Here the sequenced sample was peripheral blood, taken 28 days after the second dose of the MenACWY control vaccine. The CDR3 is CATSRAGHNTEAFF. The DNA is as follows: TGTGCCACCAGCAGGGCGGGACACAACACTGAAGCTTTCTTT.